These T cell receptor beta chains were read from a single sample in a study of blood T cell repertoires in COVID-19. The protocol was immunoSEQ multiplex PCR, while the TCRdb copy is restricted to in-frame clones and leaves out a portion. Of around 150,000 clones in the sample, 84% were seen once. Sequencing input: peripheral blood. These receptors came from a woman over 75 in a cohort sampled during active or convalescent COVID-19. Each CDR3 is given without its conserved first and last residue. D genes are given only for firm matches.

cdr3_length | d_call | v_call | cdr3_aa
9 | TRBD1 | TRBV7-8 | ASSSDRGYT
14 | - | TRBV30 | AWSLGGGGGDYGYT
9 | - | TRBV29-1 | SVEVAYEQY
11 | - | TRBV5-1 | ASSPGLQETQY
17 | - | TRBV4-1 | ASSQDRTVPGAGANVLT
13 | - | TRBV4-1 | ASSQDAGVKSTIY
12 | - | TRBV5-6 | ASSPGGGNYGYT
11 | - | TRBV6-6 | ASSYAVNTEAF
15 | - | TRBV5-1 | ASTPWGGGASTDTQY
12 | - | TRBV5-1 | ASSSQPSNYGYT
11 | - | TRBV5-1 | ASRELNGDTQY
14 | - | TRBV27 | ASSNRASFRTDTQY
10 | TRBD1 | TRBV30 | AWSRTGGWQY
12 | TRBD1 | TRBV3-1/TRBV3-2 | ASSQVGQGGGYT
10 | - | TRBV11-2 | ASSLSTDTQY
16 | TRBD1 | TRBV6-7 | ASSYSNPGQGIGNEQF
14 | TRBD2 | TRBV7-3 | ASSLTGLAGAETQY
14 | TRBD2 | TRBV19 | ASSIQLAGNVNEQF
14 | TRBD1 | TRBV5-5 | ASSLTGQATNSPLH
13 | TRBD1 | TRBV5-1 | ASSLVQGGRYGYT
11 | TRBD2 | TRBV5-1 | ASSLPSGGEQY
13 | - | TRBV6-5 | ASSYLKGVVTEAF
15 | - | TRBV7-2 | ASSRRTGRGVTGELF
12 | TRBD2 | TRBV10-3 | ATSRLAASYEQY
13 | TRBD2 | TRBV4-2 | ASSDSGGAVETQY
13 | TRBD1 | TRBV28 | ASSRTGAVNRPQH
12 | - | TRBV7-5 | ARSLRTSRNEQF
13 | TRBD1 | TRBV2 | ASSEGQGALGEAF
11 | - | TRBV3-1/TRBV3-2 | ASSHGSYNEQF
11 | - | TRBV3-1/TRBV3-2 | ASSQLITGELF
12 | - | TRBV6-5 | ASSYVRVNTEAF
15 | - | TRBV4-2 | ASSQAWRAATNEKLF
12 | TRBD1 | TRBV6-6 | ASSDTGAQETQY
10 | - | TRBV9 | ASSVAAGELF
8 | - | TRBV29-1 | SVETGEQF
11 | TRBD1 | TRBV28 | ASLVQGNYGYT
13 | TRBD1 | TRBV19 | ASSPWTGGATEAF
12 | - | TRBV7-8 | ASSLNIYNSPLH
13 | - | TRBV7-3 | ASSRSGANTGELF
13 | TRBD1 | TRBV27 | ASSSPRQGSYEQY
13 | TRBD2 | TRBV4-3 | ASSQDPGLGTRQY
12 | - | TRBV7-2 | ASSLAGLSEKLF
13 | TRBD1 | TRBV4-2 | ASSQGQGDIKPQH
16 | TRBD1 | TRBV19 | ASSTYRDRIDSNQPQH
12 | TRBD1 | TRBV20-1 | SASKGAGDTEAF
13 | TRBD1 | TRBV7-9 | ASSQIDRGSAEAF
12 | TRBD1 | TRBV2 | ASSATGNNQPQH
12 | TRBD1 | TRBV7-8 | ASSLAGGAQKLF
14 | - | TRBV28 | ASSSRLDGPNTEAF
14 | TRBD2 | TRBV7-2 | ASSLVPTSGGGELF
14 | TRBD1 | TRBV5-1 | ASSSGGVGTGLGYT